These 28 T cell receptor beta chains originate from one sample sequenced in a study of cytomegalovirus exposure and HLA in healthy donors. Vbeta (60) and Jbeta (13) primers were used in the PCR. Using immunoSEQ multiplex PCR, the repertoire was profiled, and TCRdb retains in-frame clones only, with some absent. The sample has approximately 140,000 clones; roughly three quarters are singletons. The sequencing sample was made of PBMCs. The receptors shown here come from a woman between 50 and 59 years old in good health and CMV-seronegative.

The chain links TRBV25-1 to TRBJ2-1; 13 nucleotides match TRBD2. Germline V lookup: CDR1 MGHDK, CDR2 SYGVNS. J gave up 4 bases and V 4 bases, and 1 base lay outside the gene matches. The CDR3 length is 15 residues. The CDR3 bases are TGTGCCAGCAGTGCGGGACTAGCGGGGTACAATGAGCAGTTCTTC. It codes for CASSAGLAGYNEQFF. Full variable domain (remainder filled in from reference TRBV25-1 and TRBJ2-1): EADIYQTPRYLVIGTGKKITLECSQTMGHDKMYWYQQDPGMELHLIHYSYGVNSTEKGDLSSESTVSRIRTEHFPLTLESARPSHTSQYLCASSAGLAGYNEQFFGPGTRLTVL.

The chain couples TRBV9 to TRBJ1-1, with D perhaps matching TRBD1 (5 bases). Germline V gene sequence: CDR1 SGDLS, CDR2 YYNGEE. CDR3 size: 15 residues. V was shortened by 0 bases and J by 2 bases, with 11 bases between the two germline ends. CDR3 bases: TGTGCCAGCAGCGTAGGGGGGGGTCTTAACACTGAAGCTTTCTTT. Residues: CASSVGGGLNTEAFF.

The chain combines TRBV7-9 with TRBJ1-2; D gene uncertain. In germline, CDR1 is SEHNR, CDR2 FQNEAQ (reference sequence). Trimming took off 1 base at V and 4 bases at J, with 4 bases between the two ends. The CDR3 totals 12 residues. CDR3 DNA sequence: TGTGCCAGCAGCTTAGACTCCTATGGCTACACCTTC. Residues: CASSLDSYGYTF.

The CDR3 loop reads CASSQFGQGSGNTIYF. The CDR3 nucleotides read TGCGCCAGCAGCCAATTCGGGCAGGGCTCTGGAAACACCATATATTTT. The chain joins TRBV4-1 to TRBJ1-3, with D possibly TRBD1 on 5 matching bases. The CDR3 totals 16 residues. Germline assignment: CDR1 MGHRA and CDR2 YSYEKL. V dropped 2 bases and J dropped 0 bases, with 11 bases sitting between them.

The sample holds a few counts of this clone. V usage is TRBV5-1 and J usage is TRBJ1-2; no reliable D call. CDR1 is SGHRS, CDR2 YFSETQ, per germline. The CDR3 has 13 amino acids. V was shortened by 1 base and J by 6 bases, with 10 bases between the two germline ends. CDR3 loop: CASSLSRGDGYTF. The CDR3 DNA follows: TGCGCCAGCAGCTTGAGTAGAGGTGATGGCTACACCTTC.

This rearrangement joins TRBV9 to TRBJ1-2; no clear D gene. The CDR3 is made up of 14 amino acids. Trimming took 5 bases from V and 2 from J, leaving 13 bases between them. From germline, CDR1 is SGDLS and CDR2 YYNGEE. In nucleotides, the CDR3 is TGTGCCAGCAGTCTACAGCCACTCAACTATGGCTACACCTTC. It encodes CASSLQPLNYGYTF.

This clone was counted once. The chain carries TRBV7-2 and TRBJ2-7; D remains unclear. V dropped 1 base and J dropped 0 bases, with 10 bases sitting between them. The CDR3 length is 15 residues. CDR1 and CDR2 from the germline V gene are SGHTA and FQGNSA. In DNA form, the CDR3 reads TGTGCCAGCAGCTTAGACCCCGGTACCTCCTACGAGCAGTACTTC. Its translation is CASSLDPGTSYEQYF. The variable domain in full, completed from reference TRBV7-2 and TRBJ2-7, reads GAGVSQSPSNKVTEKGKDVELRCDPISGHTALYWYRQSLGQGLEFLIYFQGNSAPDKSGLPSDRFSAERTGGSVSTLTIQRTQQEDSAVYLCASSLDPGTSYEQYFGPGTRLTVT.

As concerns this clone: One junction end does not reproduce the germline sequence, and a read error may be involved. The chain couples TRBV7-9 to TRBJ1-1; 8 bases are a match to TRBD1. The CDR3 consists of 18 residues. CDR1 SEHNR and CDR2 FQNEAQ come from the germline V gene (reference sequence). The DNA for the CDR3 is TGTTCCAGCAGCTTAGTCAAATTGACAGGGGACCGTTTCACTGAAGCTTTCTTT. Its protein is CSSSLVKLTGDRFTEAFF.

The chain couples TRBV5-6 to TRBJ1-4; unclear D gene. Germline CDR1 and CDR2: SGHDT and YYEEEE. This CDR3 has 13 residues. V was trimmed by 0 bases and J by 16 bases, leaving 16 bases between them. The CDR3 region has the DNA TGTGCCAGCAGCTTGGCCGGGGTCCGGGCGGAGTTTTTT. Translating gives CASSLAGVRAEFF. The variable domain in full, with the rest retrieved from reference TRBV5-6 and TRBJ1-4, is DAGVTQSPTHLIKTRGQQVTLRCSPKSGHDTVSWYQQALGQGPQFIFQYYEEEERQRGNFPDRFSGHQFPNYSSELNVNALLLGDSALYLCASSLAGVRAEFFGSGTQLSVL.

The gene calls are TRBV30 and TRBJ1-2; 8 bases align to TRBD1. V was clipped by 0 bases and J by 8 bases; unmatched bases: 5. Germline V gene data show CDR1 as GTSNPN and CDR2 as SVGIG (reference sequence). The CDR3 has 13 amino acids. The CDR3 DNA follows: TGTGCCTGGAGTGTTCAGGGGGCGTACGGCTACACCTTC. As protein: CAWSVQGAYGYTF. Using reference TRBV30 and TRBJ1-2 for the parts outside the CDR3, the full variable domain is SQTIHQWPATLVQPVGSPLSLECTVEGTSNPNLYWYRQAAGRGLQLLFYSVGIGQISSEVPQNLSASRPQDRQFILSSKKLLLSDSGFYLCAWSVQGAYGYTFGSGTRLTVV.

The CDR3 protein is CSVRDYGYTF. The CDR3 DNA is TGCAGCGTCCGGGACTATGGCTACACCTTC. V is TRBV29-1 and J is TRBJ1-2; the D is unclear. The CDR3 has 10 residues. The V gene lost 6 bases and the J gene lost 3 bases, with 5 bases spanning the gap. Germline V gene sequence: CDR1 SQVTM, CDR2 ANQGSEA.

The V gene is TRBV28, the J gene TRBJ1-2; possibly TRBD1 for D (5 bases). V was trimmed by 6 bases and J by 5 bases, leaving 7 bases between them. This CDR3 is 11 amino acids long. The V gene's germline CDR1 is MDHEN and CDR2 SYDVKM. This CDR3 reads CASRGLYGYTF. CDR3 in DNA: TGTGCCAGCAGGGGGCTTTATGGCTACACCTTC.

The table lists this clone with a few counts. V usage is TRBV6-1 and J usage is TRBJ2-7; 7 nucleotides agree with TRBD1. Per the germline V gene, CDR1 is MNHNS and CDR2 is SASEGT. Trimming took 3 bases from V and 6 from J; bases not matched to a gene: 11. This CDR3 is 15 amino acids long. CDR3 DNA sequence: TGTGCCAGCAGTGATAACAGGGGCGGTTTGGTCGAGCAGTACTTC. This codes for CASSDNRGGLVEQYF.

The chain is built from TRBV30 and TRBJ2-1; D is unresolved. The CDR3 is 11 amino acids. In germline, CDR1 is GTSNPN, CDR2 SVGIG (reference sequence). V gave up 1 base and J gave up 7 bases, with 5 bases separating them. The CDR3 loop reads CAWSELNEQFF. The CDR3 DNA sequence: TGTGCCTGGAGTGAATTAAATGAGCAGTTCTTC. Drawing the rest from reference TRBV30 and TRBJ2-1, the complete variable domain is SQTIHQWPATLVQPVGSPLSLECTVEGTSNPNLYWYRQAAGRGLQLLFYSVGIGQISSEVPQNLSASRPQDRQFILSSKKLLLSDSGFYLCAWSELNEQFFGPGTRLTVL.

The J gene is TRBJ2-5, the V gene TRBV10-1, with D possibly matching TRBD1 (5 bases). V lost 9 bases and J 10 bases, leaving 18 bases between the germline ends. The CDR3 runs to 12 residues. Germline V CDR1 and CDR2: WNHNN, SYGVQD (reference sequence). The CDR3 region has the DNA TGCGCCAGATACGCGCAGCTAGGGGACCAGTACTTC. This sequence encodes CARYAQLGDQYF.

This clone was detected a few times. V usage is TRBV7-6 and J usage is TRBJ1-5; D unclear. Trimming stripped 7 bases from V and 3 bases from J, with 13 bases between. Per germline, CDR1 SGHVS and CDR2 FNYEAQ. There are 14 residues in the CDR3. CDR3 loop: CASTSSTDNQPQHF. The CDR3 DNA sequence: TGTGCCAGCACCAGCTCCACAGACAATCAGCCCCAGCATTTT.

The V gene is TRBV6-5, the J gene TRBJ1-6, with D perhaps matching TRBD1 (6 bases). The CDR3 runs to 13 residues. From germline, CDR1 is MNHEY and CDR2 SVGAGI. Deletions cut 7 bases from V and 10 bases from J, with 14 bases between. The CDR3 coding sequence is TGTGCCAGCAACGGGCCGAGGGGGTCACCCCTCCACTTT. Its translation: CASNGPRGSPLHF.

The chain uses TRBV6-1 and TRBJ2-5; D is unclear. The CDR3 loop spans 14 amino acids. The germline gives CDR1 MNHNS, CDR2 SASEGT. Between the trimmed V and J ends, which lost 6 bases and 0 bases, there was a span of 11 bases. As DNA, the CDR3 is TGTGCCAGCAGCAGATGGGCGAACCAAGAGACCCAGTACTTC. Its protein is CASSRWANQETQYF.

Concerning this clone: Germline is not matched at one junction end, which may reflect a read error. V usage is TRBV7-7 and J usage is TRBJ1-1; a possible D gene is TRBD1 (6 bases). The CDR3 totals 13 residues. The germline CDR1 and CDR2 sequences are SSHAT and FNYEAQ (reference sequence). CDR3: CASSLQGGTEAFF. The CDR3 DNA reads as TGTGCTAGCAGCTTACAAGGGGGCACTGAAGCTTTCTTT.

The chain links TRBV9 to TRBJ2-3; TRBD2 aligns across 11 bases. CDR3 length equals 16 residues. In germline, CDR1 is SGDLS, CDR2 YYNGEE. J gave up 0 bases and V 3 bases, and 3 bases lay outside the gene matches. CDR3 sequence reads: CASSGGLAVSTDTQYF. CDR3 sequence (DNA): TGTGCCAGCAGCGGGGGACTAGCGGTTAGCACAGATACGCAGTATTTT.

The V gene is TRBV7-9, the J gene TRBJ2-3; 8 bases are a match to TRBD2. The germline V gene encodes CDR1 SEHNR and CDR2 FQNEAQ (reference sequence). V lost 5 bases, J lost 2 bases, and 9 bases stayed unmatched. CDR3 length equals 16 residues. CDR3 sequence reads: CASSPPGAGVTDTQYF. The CDR3 nucleotides read TGTGCCAGCAGCCCCCCAGGAGCGGGGGTCACAGATACGCAGTATTTT.

V gene TRBV7-2 combines with J gene TRBJ2-2; the D is unclear. The CDR3 has 14 residues. Trimming stripped 5 bases from V and 1 base from J, with 8 bases between. Germline CDR1 is SGHTA and CDR2 is FQGNSA. This CDR3 is CASSPTLNTGELFF. The CDR3 nucleotides read TGTGCCAGCAGCCCCACTCTGAACACCGGGGAGCTGTTTTTT.

The CDR3 nucleotides read TGTGCCAGCAGTTTAGCAGACAGGGGGCCGCGTTCACCCCTCCACTTT. Translation: CASSLADRGPRSPLHF. The V call is TRBV27, the J call TRBJ1-6; 10 nucleotides line up with TRBD1. Germline V lookup: CDR1 MNHEY, CDR2 SMNVEV (reference sequence). The J segment lost 9 bases and the V segment lost 2 bases, leaving 7 bases of the junction unmatched. This CDR3 is 16 amino acids long.

This rearrangement joins TRBV6-4 to TRBJ2-1, with TRBD2 matching over 8 bases. V was pared by 5 bases and J by 9 bases, with 12 bases of the junction left unmatched. This CDR3 comprises 15 residues. Germline CDR1 MRHNA, CDR2 SNTAGT. The CDR3: CASSLSGGLGGEQFF. The CDR3 region has the DNA TGTGCCAGCAGTTTGTCCGGGGGACTAGGTGGTGAGCAGTTCTTC.

This clone appeared a few times. The chain employs TRBV7-2 and TRBJ1-4; unclear D gene. V dropped 1 base and J dropped 8 bases, with 5 bases sitting between them. The CDR3 has 12 amino acids. The germline gives CDR1 SGHTA, CDR2 FQGNSA. The CDR3 sequence is CASSLGQEKLFF. CDR3 DNA sequence: TGTGCCAGCAGCTTAGGGCAGGAAAAACTGTTTTTT. Using reference TRBV7-2 and TRBJ1-4 for the parts outside the CDR3, the full variable domain is GAGVSQSPSNKVTEKGKDVELRCDPISGHTALYWYRQSLGQGLEFLIYFQGNSAPDKSGLPSDRFSAERTGGSVSTLTIQRTQQEDSAVYLCASSLGQEKLFFGSGTQLSVL.

The chain couples TRBV19 to TRBJ2-2; 8 nucleotides agree with TRBD2. CDR1 and CDR2 from the germline V gene are LNHDA and SQIVND (reference sequence). There are 15 residues in the CDR3. V lost 7 bases, J lost 6 bases, and 10 bases stayed unmatched. The CDR3 here is CASTKAGGRAGELFF. The DNA for the CDR3 is TGTGCCAGTACTAAGGCGGGGGGCAGGGCCGGGGAGCTGTTTTTT. The variable domain in full, completed from reference TRBV19 and TRBJ2-2, reads DGGITQSPKYLFRKEGQNVTLSCEQNLNHDAMYWYRQDPGQGLRLIYYSQIVNDFQKGDIAEGYSVSREKKESFPLTVTSAQKNPTAFYLCASTKAGGRAGELFFGEGSRLTVL.

V is TRBV5-6 and J is TRBJ2-7; D is unresolved. V gave up 4 bases and J gave up 2 bases, with 16 bases separating them. The germline gives CDR1 SGHDT, CDR2 YYEEEE. CDR3 length: 15 residues. The CDR3 bases are TGTGCCAGCAGCGTGCTCTATAGATCACCCTACGAGCAGTACTTC. Its translation: CASSVLYRSPYEQYF.

The chain couples TRBV5-1 to TRBJ2-1, with 12 bases identical to TRBD2. Germline V gene lookup returns CDR1 SGHRS and CDR2 YFSETQ. The CDR3 consists of 18 residues. J was trimmed by 1 base and V by 0 bases; bases with no gene match: 5. The CDR3 coding sequence is TGCGCCAGCAGCTTGGCTCTAGCGGGGGGGCGTTCCTACAATGAGCAGTTCTTC. Translating gives CASSLALAGGRSYNEQFF. Full variable domain (outside the CDR3, taken from reference TRBV5-1 and TRBJ2-1): KAGVTQTPRYLIKTRGQQVTLSCSPISGHRSVSWYQQTPGQGLQFLFEYFSETQRNKGNFPGRFSGRQFSNSRSEMNVSTLELGDSALYLCASSLALAGGRSYNEQFFGPGTRLTVL.